Below are 26 T cell receptor beta chains sequenced from a single sample in a study of blood T cell repertoires in COVID-19. TCRdb's copy holds only in-frame clones and misses some; the assay was immunoSEQ multiplex PCR. Among approximately 250,000 clones listed, 85% were seen once. Source material: PBMCs or T cells enriched from blood (not recorded which). The source is a woman between 50 and 59 years old with acute COVID-19.

This chain links TRBV5-1 with TRBJ1-4; tentatively, D is TRBD1 (5 bases). Germline V gene data show CDR1 as SGHRS and CDR2 as YFSETQ. Trimming removed 0 bases from V and 7 bases from J, with 13 bases in between. CDR3 length: 15 residues. CDR3 sequence: CASSLGGQGGEKLFF. CDR3 coding DNA: TGCGCCAGCAGCTTGGGGGGCCAGGGCGGTGAAAAACTGTTTTTT.

The chain's CDR3 is CASSLAPPDEQYF. The CDR3 DNA reads as TGTGCCAGCAGCTTAGCCCCCCCGGACGAGCAGTACTTC. V is TRBV11-2 and J is TRBJ2-7; D is unresolved. The V and J ends lost 1 base and 5 bases respectively, with 9 bases between them. Looked up from germline, CDR1 is SGHAT and CDR2 is FQNNGV. The CDR3 is made up of 13 amino acids.

This chain connects TRBV19 to TRBJ2-7; TRBD1 matches 7 bases. Germline V gene data show CDR1 as LNHDA and CDR2 as SQIVND (reference sequence). This CDR3 has 14 residues. The CDR3 here is CATKQTGSSDEQYF. The CDR3 nucleotides read TGTGCAACCAAACAGACAGGGAGTAGTGACGAGCAGTACTTC.

The chain uses TRBV19 and TRBJ2-4; 8 bases are a match to TRBD1. Per the germline V gene, CDR1 is LNHDA and CDR2 is SQIVND (reference sequence). Germline trimming cut 3 bases from V and 0 bases from J; bases unmatched to any gene: 4. This CDR3 contains 16 residues. CDR3 coding DNA: TGTGCCAGTAGTATCGCAGGGGGCAGAGCCAAAAACATTCAGTACTTC. This codes for CASSIAGGRAKNIQYF.

Concerning this clone: Other DNA sequences of this sample code for an identical CDR3. V usage is TRBV19 and J usage is TRBJ2-3, with 10 bases fitting TRBD1. The CDR3 covers 15 residues. V lost 4 bases to trimming and J lost 4 bases; unmatched junction nucleotides: 5. Germline V CDR1 and CDR2: LNHDA, SQIVND (reference sequence). In nucleotides, the CDR3 is TGTGCCAGTAGTAGGGGGACAGGGGCGGCAGATACGCAGTATTTT. This codes for CASSRGTGAADTQYF. The whole variable domain, remainder taken from reference TRBV19 and TRBJ2-3, is DGGITQSPKYLFRKEGQNVTLSCEQNLNHDAMYWYRQDPGQGLRLIYYSQIVNDFQKGDIAEGYSVSREKKESFPLTVTSAQKNPTAFYLCASSRGTGAADTQYFGPGTRLTVL.

The V call is TRBV3-1 (or the pseudogene TRBV3-2), the J call TRBJ1-6; 11 bases line up with TRBD1. The CDR3 sequence is 16 residues long. V shed 1 base and J 6 bases; nucleotides not matched to a gene: 2. Looked up from germline, CDR1 is LGHDT and CDR2 is YNNKEL (reference sequence). CDR3 protein: CASSQAGTGGNSPLHF. The CDR3 DNA sequence: TGTGCCAGCAGCCAAGCCGGGACAGGGGGTAATTCACCCCTCCACTTT.

V and J are TRBV10-3 and TRBJ2-3, with 12 bases aligning to TRBD2. The germline gives CDR1 ENHRY, CDR2 SYGVKD. The V segment lost 10 bases and the J segment 5 bases; nucleotides outside the gene matches: 7. This CDR3 region has 14 residues. The DNA of the CDR3 is TGTGCCACAGCTAGCGGGGGGGCCGGAGATACGCAGTATTTT. Translating it yields CATASGGAGDTQYF.

This chain links TRBV5-3 with TRBJ1-5; the match to TRBD1 covers 10 bases. TRBV5-3 is an open reading frame whose function is uncertain. V lost 3 bases to trimming and J lost 6 bases; unmatched junction nucleotides: 9. This CDR3 comprises 16 residues. CDR3 amino acids: CARSWTGTGDLQPQHF. As DNA, the CDR3 is TGTGCCAGAAGCTGGACCGGGACAGGGGATCTTCAGCCCCAGCATTTT.

The J gene is TRBJ2-1, the V gene TRBV5-8, with a tentative D call TRBD1 (6 bases). The CDR3 totals 15 residues. Trimming stripped 2 bases from V and 5 bases from J, with 14 bases between. Germline V gene lookup returns CDR1 SGHTS and CDR2 YDEGEE. The DNA of the CDR3 is TGTGCCAGCAGCTTAGGGGGTACTTTCGACAATGAGCAGTTCTTC. It encodes CASSLGGTFDNEQFF.

The rearrangement links TRBV5-3 to TRBJ1-5; 10 bases are shared with TRBD1. TRBV5-3 carries the ORF label, with uncertain function. With V trimmed by 3 bases and J by 9 bases, 21 bases remained unmatched. The CDR3 length is 19 residues. DNA of the CDR3: TGTGCCAGAAGCTGTCAACAAAACCCGGGACAGGGGCCGTTAAGGCCCCAGCATTTT. This sequence encodes CARSCQQNPGQGPLRPQHF.

This clone was observed a single time. The chain recombines TRBV5-1 with TRBJ1-2; tentatively, D is TRBD1 (6 bases). Trimming left V 8 bases short and J 3 bases short, with 20 bases between. The germline gives CDR1 SGHRS, CDR2 YFSETQ. This CDR3 region has 15 residues. The CDR3 DNA reads TGCGCCAGTGCGGGGGGCACTAGGTGGGACTATGGCTACACCTTC. It yields the protein CASAGGTRWDYGYTF.

In this sample, this clone turned up once. The chain joins TRBV18 to TRBJ1-1, with D perhaps TRBD1 (6 bases). Between the trimmed V and J ends, which lost 6 bases and 1 base, there was a span of 12 bases. Per the germline V gene, CDR1 is KGHSH and CDR2 is LQKENI. The CDR3 consists of 14 residues. CDR3 amino acids: CASSRGQPNTEAFF. CDR3 DNA sequence: TGTGCCAGCTCCCGCGGACAGCCGAACACTGAAGCTTTCTTT.

The V and J genes are TRBV12-3 or TRBV12-4 and TRBJ1-2; 9 bases match TRBD1. The CDR3 has 13 amino acids. V was clipped by 6 bases and J by 6 bases; unmatched bases: 5. CDR3 DNA: TGTGCCAGCAGCCCAACAGGGGGCGATGGCTACACCTTC. Protein: CASSPTGGDGYTF.

The V call is TRBV6-2 or TRBV6-3, the J call TRBJ2-7, with 7 bases identical to TRBD1. Germline assignment: CDR1 MNHEY and CDR2 SVGEGT. Trimming removed 0 bases from V and 5 bases from J; junction bases left unmatched: 10. The CDR3 sequence is 16 residues long. The CDR3 spells CASSYSRQGMVDEQYF. Written as DNA, the CDR3 is TGTGCCAGCAGTTACTCGAGACAGGGCATGGTCGACGAGCAGTACTTC.

The chain links TRBV19 to TRBJ1-6; D is possibly TRBD1 (5 bases). The germline V gene has CDR1 LNHDA and CDR2 SQIVND (reference sequence). Trimming pared 5 bases from V and 7 bases from J, leaving 24 bases between. CDR3 length equals 18 residues. In nucleotides, the CDR3 is TGTGCCAGTAGTCCAAGGAGCTGGAGGGACGAGCACAATTCACCCCTCCACTTT. This encodes CASSPRSWRDEHNSPLHF. The full variable domain, rest sourced from reference TRBV19 and TRBJ1-6, is DGGITQSPKYLFRKEGQNVTLSCEQNLNHDAMYWYRQDPGQGLRLIYYSQIVNDFQKGDIAEGYSVSREKKESFPLTVTSAQKNPTAFYLCASSPRSWRDEHNSPLHFGNGTRLTVT.

This clone was counted a single time. The V and J genes are TRBV27 and TRBJ1-1, with D hard to call. The CDR3 spans 14 residues. Germline V gene data show CDR1 as MNHEY and CDR2 as SMNVEV (reference sequence). With 3 bases removed from V and 4 bases from J, the gap between germline ends came to 12 bases. CDR3 protein: CASSFRGMGTEAFF. The CDR3 bases are TGTGCCAGCAGTTTCCGAGGGATGGGCACTGAAGCTTTCTTT.

This chain connects TRBV19 to TRBJ1-5; D unresolved. Germline CDR1 and CDR2: LNHDA and SQIVND (reference sequence). This CDR3 has 14 amino acids. Trimming cost V 5 bases and J 2 bases, with 10 bases left between them. In DNA, the CDR3 is TGTGCCAGTAGTGCCGGGGAGGGCAATCAGCCCCAGCATTTT. The encoded protein is CASSAGEGNQPQHF.

This chain uses TRBV30 with TRBJ1-2; TRBD1 might be the D (5 bases). The CDR3 extends over 13 amino acids. Germline-derived CDR1 and CDR2 are GTSNPN and SVGIG (reference sequence). Trimming removed 4 bases at V and 2 bases at J, with 11 bases between. The CDR3 DNA follows: TGTGCCTGGATGTGGGCAGGGAACTATGGCTACACCTTC. This gives the protein CAWMWAGNYGYTF.

The rearrangement joins TRBV30 to TRBJ1-2; D not certain. CDR3 length equals 14 residues. Between the trimmed V and J ends, which lost 1 base and 3 bases, there was a span of 12 bases. In germline, CDR1 is GTSNPN, CDR2 SVGIG (reference sequence). The CDR3 sequence: CAWSGNWAHYGYTF. The CDR3 DNA follows: TGTGCCTGGAGTGGGAATTGGGCCCACTATGGCTACACCTTC.

The chain recombines TRBV7-9 with TRBJ1-2; TRBD1 might be the D (6 bases). Per germline, CDR1 SEHNR and CDR2 FQNEAQ (reference sequence). Trimming took 3 bases from V and 12 from J, leaving 14 bases between them. CDR3 length equals 12 residues. The CDR3 nucleotides read TGTGCCAGCAGCTTTCAAGAGGGGGGGAACACCTTC. Its protein product is CASSFQEGGNTF.

The chain joins TRBV2 to TRBJ1-2, with 7 bases matching TRBD1. The CDR3 is 14 residues long. Trimming took 7 bases from V and 4 from J; bases not matched to a gene: 9. Per the germline V gene, CDR1 is SNHLY and CDR2 is FYNNEI. In nucleotides, the CDR3 is TGTGCCAGCAAACAGGGGCCCGCCGTCTATGGCTACACCTTC. The encoded protein is CASKQGPAVYGYTF.

The J gene is TRBJ1-1, the V gene TRBV9, with a possible D match to TRBD1 (5 bases). The CDR3 extends over 14 amino acids. Trimming took off 4 bases at V and 1 base at J, with 11 bases between the two ends. Germline V gene data show CDR1 as SGDLS and CDR2 as YYNGEE. The CDR3 DNA sequence: TGTGCCAGCAGCCCACGGACAAGGAACACTGAAGCTTTCTTT. It specifies CASSPRTRNTEAFF.

The chain uses TRBV18 and TRBJ1-4, with 8 bases aligning to TRBD1. Trimming cost V 2 bases and J 0 bases; bases outside gene matches: 11. This CDR3 has 19 amino acids. The germline V gene encodes CDR1 KGHSH and CDR2 LQKENI. The CDR3 DNA is TGTGCCAGCTCACCAATTAACCGGGACAGGAGAACAACTAATGAAAAACTGTTTTTT. Translated, it gives CASSPINRDRRTTNEKLFF.

J is TRBJ2-1 and V is TRBV19, with 7 bases aligning to TRBD1. The CDR3 loop spans 12 amino acids. Germline V lookup: CDR1 LNHDA, CDR2 SQIVND (reference sequence). V gave up 7 bases and J gave up 4 bases; unmatched junction bases: 1. The CDR3 sequence: CASTTGYNEQFF. Here the CDR3 DNA reads TGTGCCAGTACGACAGGGTACAATGAGCAGTTCTTC.

This clone was counted a few times. V usage is TRBV27 and J usage is TRBJ1-4, with D possibly being TRBD1 (5 bases). Germline lookup yields CDR1 MNHEY and CDR2 SMNVEV (reference sequence). The CDR3 length is 17 residues. The V and J ends lost 2 bases and 5 bases respectively, with 18 bases between them. The CDR3: CASSLIGLQGANEKLFF. The CDR3 bases are TGTGCCAGCAGTTTAATTGGGCTCCAGGGTGCAAATGAAAAACTGTTTTTT.

The chain recombines TRBV5-8 with TRBJ1-4; 10 nucleotides agree with TRBD1. The CDR3 consists of 16 residues. The ends lost 4 bases at V and 3 bases at J; junction bases unmatched: 6. The germline gives CDR1 SGHTS, CDR2 YDEGEE. The CDR3 coding sequence is TGTGCCAGCAGCGCGGGACAGGGGATACCTAATGAAAAACTGTTTTTT. It encodes CASSAGQGIPNEKLFF.